This T cell receptor beta chain was identified during a study of OX40 agonist ivuxolimab in advanced cancers. On the study more broadly: Head and neck, renal cell, melanoma or hepatocellular carcinoma were the cancers that dose-escalation patients had. Partial responses were seen in three patients, one with hepatocellular carcinoma and two with cutaneous melanoma. Findings and limits, study-wide: Partial responders at 0.1-3.0 mg/kg showed near-lowest clonal expansion.

The repertoire was sequenced with immunoSEQ multiplex PCR; TCRdb's copy has only in-frame clones and lacks some. Of about 70,000 clones listed, over 85% were seen once; the top ten hold around 1.1%. Between the trimmed V and J ends, which lost 6 bases and 3 bases, there was a span of 19 bases. The germline V gene encodes CDR1 SNHLY and CDR2 FYNNEI. The CDR3 covers 16 residues. A note on this clone: Its antigen is not identified.

Blood draws occurred at baseline, cycle 4 day 1, and cycle 7 day 1. The rearrangement links TRBV2 to TRBJ2-3; D possibly corresponds to TRBD2 (5 bases). This specimen was CD4+ or CD8+ T cells sorted from blood, taken in a trial of the OX40 agonist ivuxolimab. This clonotype originated in an adult with an advanced solid tumor such as melanoma, head and neck, liver or kidney cancer. This CDR3 reads CASSSPPGYTTDTQYF. Here the CDR3 DNA reads TGTGCCAGCAGCAGCCCGCCGGGGTACACGACAGATACGCAGTATTTT.